The 23 T cell receptor beta chains given below trace back to one sample, sequenced in a study of T-cell reconstitution after alpha-beta-depleted transplantation in children. The TCRbeta library incorporated unique molecular identifiers. From the PCR reads, TCRdb called clonotypes with MiXCR, one entry per CDR3 protein. The sample has some 460,000 distinct CDR3 sequences; about 17% are singletons. The source material was PBMCs, mostly from graft donor cells, sampled 360 days after TCRalphabeta/CD19-depleted stem cell transplant. The receptors were sampled from a boy younger than two who had a stem cell transplant for Wiskott-Aldrich syndrome, so the T cells may come from the graft donor.

This chain uses TRBV28 with TRBJ2-7; D is perhaps TRBD2 (6 bases). The CDR3 consists of 11 residues. From germline, CDR1 is MDHEN and CDR2 SYDVKM. V lost 4 bases and J 10 bases, leaving 11 bases between the germline ends. In DNA, the CDR3 is TGTGCCAGCAGTTCTTGGGAGGATCAGTACTTC. Its protein product is CASSSWEDQYF. Full variable domain (missing parts from reference TRBV28 and TRBJ2-7): DVKVTQSSRYLVKRTGEKVFLECVQDMDHENMFWYRQDPGLGLRLIYFSYDVKMKEKGDIPEGYSVSREKKERFSLILESASTNQTSMYLCASSSWEDQYFGPGTRLTVT.

CDR3 residues: CASRPLGQTYEQYF. The CDR3 DNA follows: TGTGCCAGCAGGCCATTGGGACAGACCTACGAGCAGTACTTC. J is TRBJ2-7 and V is TRBV2; TRBD1 matches at 7 bases. Losses at the gene ends were 6 bases for V and 2 bases for J; bases not matched to a gene: 7. Germline loops: CDR1 SNHLY, CDR2 FYNNEI. This CDR3 contains 14 residues.

The chain recombines TRBV20-1 with TRBJ2-3; TRBD1 might be the D (5 bases). Per germline, CDR1 DFQATT and CDR2 SNEGSKA (reference sequence). The CDR3 length is 11 residues. Trimming cost V 4 bases and J 14 bases, with 16 bases left between them. CDR3 nucleotide sequence: TGCAGTGCTAATCAGGGTGTGATGTGGTATTTT. Translating it yields CSANQGVMWYF.

This clonotype was counted only a few times. The CDR3 ends on some other residue instead of the conserved phenylalanine or tryptophan, so this is likely a read error. No DNA is shown, since the ends of the CDR3 on it are uncertain; the CDR3 is the one TCRdb lists. This chain joins TRBV7-8 and TRBJ2-7; TRBD2, the D gene given by the table, was not confirmed from the DNA. The CDR3 totals 16 residues, both ends included. The germline CDR1 and CDR2 sequences are SGHVS and FQNEAQ. CDR3 residues: CASSLGRAATLFTPEL.

The J gene is TRBJ2-1, the V gene TRBV7-9; the D is unclear. Trimming removed 3 bases from V and 0 bases from J, with 12 bases in between. The germline V gene encodes CDR1 SEHNR and CDR2 FQNEAQ (reference sequence). This CDR3 contains 16 residues. CDR3 sequence (DNA): TGTGCCAGCAGCTTCGAAGCGCGATTCTCCTACAATGAGCAGTTCTTC. Translating gives CASSFEARFSYNEQFF. Variable domain in full (rest from reference TRBV7-9 and TRBJ2-1): DTGVSQNPRHKITKRGQNVTFRCDPISEHNRLYWYRQTLGQGPEFLTYFQNEAQLEKSRLLSDRFSAERPKGSFSTLEIQRTEQGDSAMYLCASSFEARFSYNEQFFGPGTRLTVL.

V gene TRBV4-3 combines with J gene TRBJ2-2, with D perhaps TRBD2 (5 bases). Trimming removed 0 bases at V and 1 base at J, with 9 bases between. The CDR3 runs to 16 residues. Germline loops: CDR1 LGHNA, CDR2 YSLEER. The CDR3 sequence: CASSQDARGNTGELFF. The CDR3 DNA follows: TGCGCCAGCAGCCAAGACGCCCGGGGGAACACCGGGGAGCTGTTTTTT.

This clonotype occurred many times. The chain links TRBV2 to TRBJ2-7; D gene uncertain. Germline V CDR1 and CDR2: SNHLY, FYNNEI. This CDR3 comprises 13 residues. The V and J ends lost 6 bases and 2 bases respectively, with 11 bases between them. CDR3 nucleotide sequence: TGTGCCAGCAGCCCAAGGGCCACCTACGAGCAGTACTTC. This gives the protein CASSPRATYEQYF.

The CDR3 protein is CSARRDWSYEQYF. The CDR3 DNA is TGCAGTGCTAGAAGGGACTGGTCCTACGAGCAGTACTTC. This sequence joins TRBV20-1 and TRBJ2-7; a possible D gene is TRBD2 (6 bases). The CDR3 loop spans 13 amino acids. Trimming cost V 2 bases and J 1 base, with 9 bases left between them. The germline V gene has CDR1 DFQATT and CDR2 SNEGSKA (reference sequence).

This clonotype occurred once. The chain employs TRBV29-1 and TRBJ2-1; 7 nucleotides agree with TRBD1. V was clipped by 7 bases and J by 10 bases; unmatched bases: 7. In germline, CDR1 is SQVTM, CDR2 ANQGSEA. The CDR3 covers 11 residues. CDR3 coding DNA: TGCAGCGCGGGCCTGACAGGGGAGCAGTTCTTC. Its translation: CSAGLTGEQFF.

The V and J genes are TRBV6-5 and TRBJ2-5; no firm D call. V was cut by 2 bases and J by 4 bases, with 8 bases left in between. The CDR3 is 13 residues long. Germline assignment: CDR1 MNHEY and CDR2 SVGAGI. CDR3 protein: CASSYAHLETQYF. DNA for the CDR3: TGTGCCAGCAGTTACGCCCACCTAGAGACCCAGTACTTC.

This chain uses TRBV27 with TRBJ2-7; the D is unclear. Germline V gives CDR1 MNHEY, CDR2 SMNVEV (reference sequence). V dropped 5 bases and J dropped 4 bases, with 21 bases sitting between them. The CDR3 runs 16 residues. In DNA, the CDR3 is TGTGCCAGCAGTAAAGATCCGGTGACACCTGCGTACGAGCAGTACTTC. This encodes CASSKDPVTPAYEQYF.

A few counts support this clonotype. The chain links TRBV2 to TRBJ2-7, with D possibly being TRBD2 (6 bases). CDR3 length: 13 residues. Trimming took off 6 bases at V and 2 bases at J, with 11 bases between the two ends. Per germline, CDR1 SNHLY and CDR2 FYNNEI. The CDR3 DNA is TGTGCCAGCAGCGCTCAGCGGGCCTACGAGCAGTACTTC. Amino acids: CASSAQRAYEQYF.

This clonotype was seen a handful of times. This chain connects TRBV6-5 to TRBJ1-6, with D unresolved. This CDR3 has 13 amino acids. The V end lost 0 bases, the J end lost 10 bases, and 7 bases lay between the germline ends. Germline assignment: CDR1 MNHEY and CDR2 SVGAGI. CDR3 region: CASSYSRRSPLHF. CDR3 coding DNA: TGTGCCAGCAGTTACTCGAGGAGGTCACCCCTCCACTTT.

The chain joins TRBV11-3 to TRBJ2-2, with TRBD1 matching over 7 bases. CDR1 SGHNT and CDR2 YENEEA come from the germline V gene. The V gene end was trimmed by 5 bases and the J gene end by 11 bases; junction bases not matched to a gene: 11. The CDR3 extends over 14 amino acids. DNA for the CDR3: TGTGCCAGCAGCCGACGGCACGGGACAGCCGAGCTGTTTTTT. Its protein product is CASSRRHGTAELFF.

This chain connects TRBV20-1 to TRBJ2-1, with D perhaps assigned TRBD1 or TRBD2 (5 bases each). CDR1 is DFQATT and CDR2 is SNEGSKA in the germline V gene (reference sequence). The CDR3 length is 19 residues. V lost 0 bases and J 2 bases, leaving 23 bases between the germline ends. The CDR3 DNA reads TGCAGTGCTAGAGATCCGCGCCAGTGGGGGAGACGGGCCTACAATGAGCAGTTCTTC. Translation: CSARDPRQWGRRAYNEQFF.

In its sample, this clonotype was seen a few times. The chain employs TRBV12-3 or TRBV12-4 and TRBJ1-1; D is unclear. Trimming left V 1 base short and J 1 base short, with 10 bases between. CDR3 length: 15 residues. This chain's CDR3 is CASSLVQLRNTEAFF. DNA of the CDR3: TGTGCCAGCAGTTTAGTCCAATTGCGGAACACTGAAGCTTTCTTT.

The sample holds a few counts of this clonotype. The V and J genes are TRBV6-1 and TRBJ1-4; D perhaps matches TRBD1 (5 bases). Trimming cost V 3 bases and J 3 bases, with 20 bases left between them. The CDR3 consists of 18 residues. CDR1 MNHNS and CDR2 SASEGT come from the germline V gene. The CDR3 is CASSDFLGLLAANEKLFF. In DNA form, the CDR3 reads TGTGCCAGCAGTGATTTTCTGGGACTATTAGCAGCTAATGAAAAACTGTTTTTT.

This chain links TRBV12-3 or TRBV12-4 with TRBJ1-1; no clear D gene. Trimming removed 3 bases from V and 0 bases from J, with 14 bases in between. This CDR3 is 16 amino acids long. The CDR3 DNA reads TGTGCCAGCAGTTTTCGGTTTCGGGCGATGAACACTGAAGCTTTCTTT. Encoded protein: CASSFRFRAMNTEAFF.

The chain is built from TRBV20-1 and TRBJ2-7; D is possibly TRBD2 (6 bases). Per the germline V gene, CDR1 is DFQATT and CDR2 is SNEGSKA (reference sequence). CDR3 length equals 15 residues. V lost 3 bases and J 0 bases, leaving 15 bases between the germline ends. The CDR3: CSASFAKRVSYEQYF. The DNA of the CDR3 is TGCAGTGCTAGCTTCGCTAAGCGGGTCTCCTACGAGCAGTACTTC.

V gene TRBV3-1 combines with J gene TRBJ2-7; tentatively, D is TRBD2 (6 bases). The V gene lost 5 bases and the J gene lost 2 bases, with 28 bases spanning the gap. This CDR3 has 19 amino acids. Germline CDR1 is LGHDT and CDR2 is YNNKEL (reference sequence). CDR3 sequence reads: CASSDAPPGVGSDPYEQYF. The CDR3 DNA follows: TGTGCCAGCAGCGACGCCCCCCCGGGGGTCGGTAGCGACCCCTACGAGCAGTACTTC.

This clonotype was seen a handful of times. The J gene is TRBJ2-1, the V gene TRBV5-5; D could derive from TRBD1 or TRBD2 (5 bases each). Per the germline V gene, CDR1 is SGHKS and CDR2 is YYEKEE (reference sequence). The ends were cut back, 0 bases at V and 9 bases at J, with 10 bases in the middle. This CDR3 comprises 13 residues. CDR3 in amino acids: CASSLAGTTEQFF. The CDR3 bases are TGTGCCAGCAGCTTGGCCGGGACGACTGAGCAGTTCTTC. The full variable domain, in which reference TRBV5-5 and TRBJ2-1 provide the parts outside the CDR3, is DAGVTQSPTHLIKTRGQQVTLRCSPISGHKSVSWYQQVLGQGPQFIFQYYEKEERGRGNFPDRFSARQFPNYSSELNVNALLLGDSALYLCASSLAGTTEQFFGPGTRLTVL.

The CDR3 nucleotides are TGTGCCAGTAAATCGGGAGGCGGGTACAATGAGCAGTTCTTC. This translates into CASKSGGGYNEQFF. This chain uses TRBV19 with TRBJ2-1, with 7 bases aligning to TRBD2. Trimming cost V 7 bases and J 4 bases; bases outside gene matches: 7. Germline values: CDR1 LNHDA, CDR2 SQIVND (reference sequence). This CDR3 contains 14 residues.

The rearrangement links TRBV20-1 to TRBJ2-1; TRBD2 aligns across 13 bases. From germline, CDR1 is DFQATT and CDR2 SNEGSKA (reference sequence). The CDR3 length is 16 residues. The V gene end was trimmed by 3 bases and the J gene end by 9 bases; junction bases not matched to a gene: 11. The DNA for the CDR3 is TGCAGTGCTAGGTCTGGACTAGCGGGAGTCACTTTTGAGCAGTTCTTC. Amino acids: CSARSGLAGVTFEQFF.